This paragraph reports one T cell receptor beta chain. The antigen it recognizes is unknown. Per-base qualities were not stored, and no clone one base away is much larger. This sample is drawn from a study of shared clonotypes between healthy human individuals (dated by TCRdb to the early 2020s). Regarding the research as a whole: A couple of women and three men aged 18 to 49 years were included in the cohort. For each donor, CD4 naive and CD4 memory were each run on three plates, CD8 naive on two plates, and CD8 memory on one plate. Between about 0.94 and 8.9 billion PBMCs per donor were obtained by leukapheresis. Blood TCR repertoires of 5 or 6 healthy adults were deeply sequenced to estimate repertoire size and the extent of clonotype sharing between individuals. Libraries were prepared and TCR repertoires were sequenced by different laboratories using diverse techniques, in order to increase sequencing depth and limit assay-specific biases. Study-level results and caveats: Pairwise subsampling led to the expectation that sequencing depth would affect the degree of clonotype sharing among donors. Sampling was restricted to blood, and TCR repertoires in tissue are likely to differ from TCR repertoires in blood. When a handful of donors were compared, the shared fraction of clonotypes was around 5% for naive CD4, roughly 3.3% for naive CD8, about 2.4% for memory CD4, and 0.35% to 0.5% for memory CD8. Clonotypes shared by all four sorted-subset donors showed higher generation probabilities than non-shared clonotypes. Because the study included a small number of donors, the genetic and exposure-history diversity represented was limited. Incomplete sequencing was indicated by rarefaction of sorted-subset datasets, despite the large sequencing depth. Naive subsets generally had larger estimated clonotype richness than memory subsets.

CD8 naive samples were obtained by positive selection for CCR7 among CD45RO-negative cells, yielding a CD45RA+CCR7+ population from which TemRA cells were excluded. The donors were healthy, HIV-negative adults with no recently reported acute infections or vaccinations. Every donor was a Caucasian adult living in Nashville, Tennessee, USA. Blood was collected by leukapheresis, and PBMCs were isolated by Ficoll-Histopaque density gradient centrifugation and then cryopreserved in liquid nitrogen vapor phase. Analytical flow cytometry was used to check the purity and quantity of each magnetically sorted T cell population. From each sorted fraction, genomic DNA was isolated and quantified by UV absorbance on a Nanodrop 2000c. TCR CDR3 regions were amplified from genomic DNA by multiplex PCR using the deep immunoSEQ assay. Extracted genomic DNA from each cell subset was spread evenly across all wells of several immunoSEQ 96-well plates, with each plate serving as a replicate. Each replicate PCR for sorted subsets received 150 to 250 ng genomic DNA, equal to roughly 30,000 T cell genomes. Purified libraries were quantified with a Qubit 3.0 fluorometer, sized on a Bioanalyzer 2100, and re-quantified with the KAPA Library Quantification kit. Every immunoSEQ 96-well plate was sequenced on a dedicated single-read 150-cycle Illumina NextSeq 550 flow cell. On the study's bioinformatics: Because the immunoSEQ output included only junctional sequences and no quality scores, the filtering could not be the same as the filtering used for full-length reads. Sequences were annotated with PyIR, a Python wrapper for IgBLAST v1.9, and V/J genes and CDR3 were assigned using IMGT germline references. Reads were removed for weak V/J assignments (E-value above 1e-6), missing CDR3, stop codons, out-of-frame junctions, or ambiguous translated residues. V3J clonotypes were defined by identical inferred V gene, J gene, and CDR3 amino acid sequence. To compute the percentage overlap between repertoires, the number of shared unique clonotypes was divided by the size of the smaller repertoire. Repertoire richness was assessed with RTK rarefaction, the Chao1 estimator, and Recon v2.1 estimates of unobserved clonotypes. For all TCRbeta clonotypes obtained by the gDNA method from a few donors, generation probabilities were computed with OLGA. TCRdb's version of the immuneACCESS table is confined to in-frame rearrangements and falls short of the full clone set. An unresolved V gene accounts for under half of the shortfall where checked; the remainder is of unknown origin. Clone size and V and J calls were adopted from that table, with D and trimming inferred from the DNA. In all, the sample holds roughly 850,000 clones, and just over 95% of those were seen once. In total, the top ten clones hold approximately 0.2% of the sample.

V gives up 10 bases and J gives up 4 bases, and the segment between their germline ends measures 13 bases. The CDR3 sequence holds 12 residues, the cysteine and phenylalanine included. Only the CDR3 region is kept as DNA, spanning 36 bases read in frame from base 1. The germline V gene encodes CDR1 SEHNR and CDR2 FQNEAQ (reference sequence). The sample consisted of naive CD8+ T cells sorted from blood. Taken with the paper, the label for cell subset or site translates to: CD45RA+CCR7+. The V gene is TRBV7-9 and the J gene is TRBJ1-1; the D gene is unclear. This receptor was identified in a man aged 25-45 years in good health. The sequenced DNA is TGTGCCAACACCGACAAGACCACTGAAGCTTTCTTT. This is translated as CANTDKTTEAFF.